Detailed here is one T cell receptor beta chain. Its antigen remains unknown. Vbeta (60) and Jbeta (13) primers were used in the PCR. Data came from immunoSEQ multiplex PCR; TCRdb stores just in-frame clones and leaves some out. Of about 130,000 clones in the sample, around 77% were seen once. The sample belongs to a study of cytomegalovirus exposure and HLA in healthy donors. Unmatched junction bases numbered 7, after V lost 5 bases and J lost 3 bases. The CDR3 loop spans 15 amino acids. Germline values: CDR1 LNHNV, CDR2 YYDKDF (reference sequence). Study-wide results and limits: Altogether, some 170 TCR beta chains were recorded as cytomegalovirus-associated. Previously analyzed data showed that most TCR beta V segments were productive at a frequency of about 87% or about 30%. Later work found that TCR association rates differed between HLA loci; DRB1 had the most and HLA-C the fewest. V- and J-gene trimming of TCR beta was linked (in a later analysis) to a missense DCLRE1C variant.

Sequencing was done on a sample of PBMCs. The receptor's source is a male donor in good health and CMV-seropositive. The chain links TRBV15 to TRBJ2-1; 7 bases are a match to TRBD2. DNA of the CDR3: TGTGCCACCAGCCGAGCGGGACTTCGCTACAATGAGCAGTTCTTC. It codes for CATSRAGLRYNEQFF.